These 22 T cell receptor beta chains share one sample of origin, sequenced in a study of blood T cells in healthy people across ages. The authors ran a second PCR of roughly 6 to 11 cycles using a sample-barcoded 5' primer and a J-beta primer mix. Each CDR3 protein gets one entry after TCRdb re-called the 5' RACE reads with MiXCR. The sample includes about 650,000 distinct CDR3 sequences, about 32% of them seen just once. The sample comprised blood. These receptors were collected from a woman of 80 years or more in good health.

The table lists this clonotype with many counts. The chain joins TRBV28 to TRBJ2-7; D is unclear. The CDR3 runs 15 residues. Germline V gives CDR1 MDHEN, CDR2 SYDVKM. The V gene lost 7 bases and the J gene lost 6 bases, with 22 bases spanning the gap. The CDR3 sequence: CASIFSGGPNSEQYF. Written as DNA, the CDR3 is TGTGCCAGCATCTTTAGTGGCGGACCAAATTCCGAGCAGTACTTC.

Ten or more counts support this clonotype. The rearrangement links TRBV20-1 to TRBJ2-1; 10 nucleotides align to TRBD2. The J segment lost 7 bases and the V segment lost 5 bases, leaving 14 bases of the junction unmatched. Per germline, CDR1 DFQATT and CDR2 SNEGSKA (reference sequence). The CDR3 has 16 amino acids. The CDR3 sequence is CSAHTRSGGAMNEQFF. The CDR3 coding sequence is TGCAGTGCTCATACCAGGAGCGGGGGGGCTATGAATGAGCAGTTCTTC.

Here the CDR3 reads CASSFLRQGYKQYF. The CDR3 DNA is TGTGCCAGCAGCTTCCTTCGACAGGGCTACAAGCAGTACTTC. The chain combines TRBV11-2 with TRBJ2-5; 7 bases are shared with TRBD1. J was trimmed by 11 bases and V by 3 bases; bases with no gene match: 12. Germline V lookup: CDR1 SGHAT, CDR2 FQNNGV. CDR3 length equals 14 residues.

This clonotype showed up many times. V usage is TRBV6-2 or TRBV6-3 and J usage is TRBJ2-7, with TRBD2 matching 12 bases. Unmatched junction bases numbered 9, after V lost 7 bases and J lost 2 bases. Germline V gene data show CDR1 as MNHEY and CDR2 as SVGEGT. CDR3 length: 16 residues. The CDR3 coding sequence is TGTGCCAGCAAGAACCGCCTAGCGGGGGGGGCCTACGAGCAGTACTTC. This encodes CASKNRLAGGAYEQYF.

For this clonotype: It may be a read error: a sequence one base away is much more abundant. The chain couples TRBV20-1 to TRBJ1-5, with D unclear. The CDR3 runs to 12 residues. CDR1 and CDR2 from the germline V gene are DFQATT and SNEGSKA (reference sequence). The CDR3 loop is CRASGSNQPQHF. The CDR3 nucleotides read TGCAGGGCTAGTGGGAGCAATCAGCCCCAGCATTTT.

This clonotype was detected only a few times. V usage is TRBV9 and J usage is TRBJ2-2; D is perhaps TRBD2 (6 bases). V dropped 1 base and J dropped 1 base, with 8 bases sitting between them. This CDR3 is built from 15 residues. Looked up from germline, CDR1 is SGDLS and CDR2 is YYNGEE. The CDR3 DNA reads TGTGCCAGCAGCGTATTGGGGGGGAACACCGGGGAGCTGTTTTTT. Translated, it gives CASSVLGGNTGELFF.

On this clonotype: Being one base from a much bigger clone, this may be a read error. The genes are TRBV15 and TRBJ1-2; no definite D call. Trimming cost V 0 bases and J 2 bases, with 4 bases left between them. There are 13 residues in the CDR3. Germline values: CDR1 LNHNV, CDR2 YYDKDF (reference sequence). CDR3 sequence reads: CATSRDGNYGYTF. CDR3 in DNA: TGTGCCACCAGCAGAGATGGCAACTATGGCTACACCTTC. Using reference TRBV15 and TRBJ1-2 for the parts outside the CDR3, the full variable domain is DAMVIQNPRYQVTQFGKPVTLSCSQTLNHNVMYWYQQKSSQAPKLLFHYYDKDFNNEADTPDNFQSRRPNTSFCFLDIRSPGLGDTAMYLCATSRDGNYGYTFGSGTRLTVV.

This clonotype occurred many times. This chain connects TRBV10-3 to TRBJ2-5; D might be TRBD2 (7 bases). The CDR3 runs to 16 residues. CDR1 and CDR2 from the germline V gene are ENHRY and SYGVKD. Deletions cut 0 bases from V and 3 bases from J, with 14 bases between. The CDR3 DNA follows: TGTGCCATCAGTGAGTCGGGGGGGCGCTCGGAAGAGACCCAGTACTTC. Its protein is CAISESGGRSEETQYF.

This clonotype has only one observation. Possible read error: a much larger clone is one base away. The chain has TRBV29-1 and TRBJ2-7; 9 bases fit TRBD1. The CDR3 contains 13 residues. The junction had 8 bases not matched to a gene; V was cut back by 4 bases and J by 7 bases. Germline assignment: CDR1 SQVTM and CDR2 ANQGSEA. CDR3 loop: CSVVHRGLNEQYF. In DNA form, the CDR3 reads TGCAGCGTTGTTCACAGGGGGCTCAATGAGCAGTACTTC.

This clonotype has just a few counts. Since a much larger clone is just one base distant, this may be a read error. This chain uses TRBV7-2 with TRBJ1-3; D is unclear. This CDR3 comprises 12 residues. The germline gives CDR1 SGHTA, CDR2 FQGNSA. CDR3 DNA: TGTGCCGGCAGCTCCTATGGAAACACCATATATTTT. It specifies CAGSSYGNTIYF.

Ten or more counts support this clonotype. In DNA, the CDR3 is TGTGCCAGCAGCTTAGACCGGGACACTGAAGCTTTCTTT. Translation: CASSLDRDTEAFF. The J gene is TRBJ1-1, the V gene TRBV7-2; no firm D call. The CDR3 is 13 residues long. Germline V lookup: CDR1 SGHTA, CDR2 FQGNSA. V shed 1 base and J shed 3 bases, with 6 bases lying between them.

The J gene is TRBJ2-3, the V gene TRBV5-1, with no clear D. Between the trimmed V and J ends, which lost 0 bases and 2 bases, there was a span of 7 bases. Germline loops: CDR1 SGHRS, CDR2 YFSETQ. The CDR3 consists of 14 residues. The DNA for the CDR3 is TGCGCCAGCAGCTTGGAACCGGCCACAGATACGCAGTATTTT. It yields the protein CASSLEPATDTQYF.

Worth noting for this clonotype: It may be a read error: a sequence one base away is much more abundant. J is TRBJ2-7 and V is TRBV19, with TRBD1 identical over 7 bases. With V trimmed by 4 bases and J by 6 bases, 9 bases remained unmatched. CDR3 length: 14 amino acids. Germline V gives CDR1 LNHDA, CDR2 SQIVND (reference sequence). Written as DNA, the CDR3 is TGTGCCAGTAGTACCGGACAGGCCGCGGGCGAGCAGTACTTC. It translates to CASSTGQAAGEQYF.

This clonotype appeared many times. The chain links TRBV30 to TRBJ2-7, with 7 bases matching TRBD1. The CDR3 spans 13 residues. CDR1 and CDR2 (germline): GTSNPN, SVGIG (reference sequence). J gave up 6 bases and V 4 bases, and 9 bases lay outside the gene matches. The CDR3 DNA is TGTGCCTGGATGATACAGGGGTCATGCGAGCAGTACTTC. The encoded protein is CAWMIQGSCEQYF.

Worth noting for this clonotype: Possible read error: a much larger clone is one base away. The chain couples TRBV6-2 or TRBV6-3 to TRBJ1-1; D is ambiguous. The CDR3 length is 11 residues. Germline V gives CDR1 MNHEY, CDR2 SVGEGT. Trimming took off 6 bases at V and 6 bases at J, with 8 bases between the two ends. This CDR3 reads CASRSRAEAFF. The CDR3 nucleotides read TGTGCCAGCAGGTCCCGTGCTGAAGCTTTCTTT.

This clonotype was recorded at least ten times. V gene TRBV7-2 combines with J gene TRBJ1-5, with D perhaps TRBD1 (6 bases). Germline V CDR1 and CDR2: SGHTA, FQGNSA. V was cut by 5 bases and J by 9 bases, with 17 bases left in between. This CDR3 has 14 residues. CDR3 bases: TGTGCCAGCAGCCCCTTGGACAGTCCTGGGCCCCAGCATTTT. It specifies CASSPLDSPGPQHF.

In this sample, this clonotype turned up a few times. A much larger clone differs from this one at a single base, so this may be a read error. V is TRBV5-1 and J is TRBJ1-2; 7 bases fit TRBD1. Looked up from germline, CDR1 is SGHRS and CDR2 is YFSETQ. Trimming removed 2 bases from V and 4 bases from J; junction bases left unmatched: 5. There are 14 residues in the CDR3. CDR3 bases: TGCGCCAGCAGCTTTCAGGGGGTGGCCTATGGCTACACCTTC. This gives the protein CASSFQGVAYGYTF.

CDR3 sequence (DNA): TGCAGTGCTCGCCGGGACAGGGGGGGACAGCCCCAGCATTTT. It specifies CSARRDRGGQPQHF. The chain joins TRBV20-1 to TRBJ1-5, with 11 bases lining up with TRBD1. Germline CDR1 is DFQATT and CDR2 is SNEGSKA (reference sequence). With 5 bases clipped from V and 7 bases from J, the junction kept 7 bases outside the gene matches. The CDR3 totals 14 residues.

This clonotype was found many times. This chain connects TRBV5-1 to TRBJ2-1; 10 nucleotides align to TRBD2. Unmatched junction bases numbered 6, after V lost 1 base and J lost 2 bases. CDR3 size: 17 residues. CDR1 and CDR2 (germline): SGHRS, YFSETQ. The CDR3 region has the DNA TGCGCCAGCAGCTTGTGGGTAGCGGGGGGTACCTACAATGAGCAGTTCTTC. This codes for CASSLWVAGGTYNEQFF.

This clonotype was counted at least ten times. The rearrangement uses TRBV28 and TRBJ2-2; 9 bases map to TRBD1. This CDR3 has 14 amino acids. Germline V gene data show CDR1 as MDHEN and CDR2 as SYDVKM. The J segment lost 7 bases and the V segment lost 5 bases, leaving 5 bases of the junction unmatched. For the CDR3, the DNA is TGTGCCAGCAGTGCGGGACAGGGTAGCGGGGAGCTGTTTTTT. It yields the protein CASSAGQGSGELFF.

This clonotype was counted ten times or more. The chain links TRBV5-1 to TRBJ2-1, with TRBD2 matching over 8 bases. This CDR3 has 18 amino acids. CDR1 and CDR2 from the germline V gene are SGHRS and YFSETQ. V lost 4 bases, J lost 7 bases, and 19 bases stayed unmatched. The CDR3 DNA follows: TGCGCCAGCAGCATAGGGGGAATTGGCGGGGGGTTAGGAAATGAGCAGTTCTTC. The encoded protein is CASSIGGIGGGLGNEQFF.

This clonotype has more than one count but fewer than ten. A read error may explain this, as a much larger clone is one base away. The chain uses TRBV29-1 and TRBJ2-5; D is possibly TRBD2 (6 bases). V lost 5 bases and J 11 bases, leaving 24 bases between the germline ends. Germline V lookup: CDR1 SQVTM, CDR2 ANQGSEA. The CDR3 covers 14 residues. In DNA, the CDR3 is TGCAGCGTTCTCAAGGGAGGCCTAGTCGATGAGCAGTACTTC. Translation: CSVLKGGLVDEQYF.